The 9 T cell receptor beta chains below come from one sample, sequenced in a study of neoadjuvant nivolumab and ipilimumab in lung cancer (dated by TCRdb to 2020 to 2021). Library generation was performed with the immunoSEQ multiplex PCR assay. The clones in this table, taken by TCRdb from immuneACCESS, are in-frame only. Not every clone is retained; where verified, under half of the shortfall comes from an unresolved V gene, and the cause of the rest is unknown. The sample includes under 15,000 clones, with roughly 70% observed a single time. Around 27% of the sample is taken by the ten largest. The time point label, read with the paper, signifies: at surgical resection after neoadjuvant nivolumab +/- ipilimumab. This specimen consisted of peripheral blood, obtained after neoadjuvant nivolumab, alone or with ipilimumab, at or shortly before surgery. The receptors derive from an adult with non-small cell lung cancer.

The chain employs TRBV18 and TRBJ2-5; D not certain. CDR3 size: 13 residues. Germline lookup yields CDR1 KGHSH and CDR2 LQKENI. Trimming stripped 3 bases from V and 0 bases from J, with 5 bases between. In nucleotides, the CDR3 is TGTGCCAGCTCACCTCGGGACCAAGAGACCCAGTACTTC. Protein sequence: CASSPRDQETQYF. The whole variable domain, filled in from reference TRBV18 and TRBJ2-5, reads NAGVMQNPRHLVRRRGQEARLRCSPMKGHSHVYWYRQLPEEGLKFMVYLQKENIIDESGMPKERFSAEFPKEGPSILRIQQVVRGDSAAYFCASSPRDQETQYFGPGTRLLVL.

This chain connects TRBV9 to TRBJ1-2; no reliable D call. Deletions cut 0 bases from V and 8 bases from J, with 11 bases between. The CDR3 consists of 13 residues. The V gene's germline CDR1 is SGDLS and CDR2 YYNGEE. CDR3 nucleotides: TGTGCCAGCAGCGTAGACCAGTCTTACGGCTACACCTTC. Translated, it gives CASSVDQSYGYTF.

The rearrangement links TRBV18 to TRBJ1-1, with D maybe TRBD1 (6 bases). CDR3 size: 15 residues. The V gene lost 8 bases and the J gene lost 2 bases, with 18 bases spanning the gap. Germline V lookup: CDR1 KGHSH, CDR2 LQKENI. This chain's CDR3 is CASPTSGQSNTEAFF. CDR3 bases: TGTGCCAGCCCGACGAGCGGACAGTCCAACACTGAAGCTTTCTTT.

The rearrangement links TRBV6-1 to TRBJ1-2; D is uncertain. V gave up 3 bases and J gave up 4 bases, with 6 bases separating them. The CDR3 runs 12 residues. Germline-derived CDR1 and CDR2 are MNHNS and SASEGT. The CDR3 DNA follows: TGTGCCAGCAGTGAGGGCAGCTATGGCTACACCTTC. Its protein is CASSEGSYGYTF.

This clone showed up just a few times. The V call is TRBV11-3, the J call TRBJ2-5, with 10 nucleotides matching TRBD2. Unmatched junction bases numbered 5, after V lost 5 bases and J lost 5 bases. The CDR3 contains 14 residues. Germline V gene lookup returns CDR1 SGHNT and CDR2 YENEEA. For the CDR3, the DNA is TGTGCCAGCAGCCACCCACTAGCGGGGGAGACCCAGTACTTC. The encoded protein is CASSHPLAGETQYF.

CDR3 sequence: CASLNSGANVLTF. CDR3 coding DNA: TGTGCCAGCCTGAACTCTGGGGCCAACGTCCTGACTTTC. This chain uses TRBV18 with TRBJ2-6, with D hard to call. The V end lost 8 bases, the J end lost 0 bases, and 5 bases lay between the germline ends. This CDR3 has 13 residues. Germline assignment: CDR1 KGHSH and CDR2 LQKENI.

This clone was seen a single time. The chain recombines TRBV7-9 with TRBJ1-1; D unresolved. V shed 0 bases and J shed 0 bases, with 5 bases lying between them. There are 14 residues in the CDR3. Germline V gives CDR1 SEHNR, CDR2 FQNEAQ (reference sequence). Here the CDR3 reads CASSLAQLNTEAFF. DNA of the CDR3: TGTGCCAGCAGCTTAGCACAGTTGAACACTGAAGCTTTCTTT.

This chain joins TRBV11-3 and TRBJ2-5, with TRBD2 matching 14 bases. The V gene's germline CDR1 is SGHNT and CDR2 YENEEA. The V and J ends lost 3 bases and 1 base, in that order; junction bases with no gene match: 7. The CDR3 has 18 residues. The CDR3 is CASSFILGLAGVQETQYF. For the CDR3, the DNA is TGTGCCAGCAGCTTTATTCTGGGACTAGCGGGAGTCCAAGAGACCCAGTACTTC.

The chain is built from TRBV30 and TRBJ1-4; D is ambiguous. The ends were cut back, 0 bases at V and 7 bases at J, with 12 bases in the middle. The CDR3 totals 14 residues. Germline CDR1 reads GTSNPN; CDR2 reads SVGIG (reference sequence). CDR3 loop: CAWSVSQLGEKLFF. Here the CDR3 DNA reads TGTGCCTGGAGTGTATCCCAGCTTGGTGAAAAACTGTTTTTT.